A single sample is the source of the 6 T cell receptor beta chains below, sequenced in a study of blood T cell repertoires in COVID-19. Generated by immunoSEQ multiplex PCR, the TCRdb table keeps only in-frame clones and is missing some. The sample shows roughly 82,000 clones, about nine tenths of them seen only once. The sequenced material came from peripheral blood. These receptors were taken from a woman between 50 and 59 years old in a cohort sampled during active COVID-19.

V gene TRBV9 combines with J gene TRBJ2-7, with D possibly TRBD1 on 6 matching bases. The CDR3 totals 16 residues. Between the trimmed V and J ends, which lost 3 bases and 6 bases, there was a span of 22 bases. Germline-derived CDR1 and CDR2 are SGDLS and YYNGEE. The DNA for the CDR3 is TGTGCCAGCAGCGGATCCCCGGGACGGCAAGGGGGCGAGCAGTACTTC. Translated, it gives CASSGSPGRQGGEQYF.

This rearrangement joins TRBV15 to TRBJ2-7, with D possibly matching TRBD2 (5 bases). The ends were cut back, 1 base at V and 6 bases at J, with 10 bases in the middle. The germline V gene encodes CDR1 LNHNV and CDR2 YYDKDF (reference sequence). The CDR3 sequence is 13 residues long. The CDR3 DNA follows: TGTGCCACCAGCAGAGTGGAGGACGGCGAGCAGTACTTC. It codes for CATSRVEDGEQYF.

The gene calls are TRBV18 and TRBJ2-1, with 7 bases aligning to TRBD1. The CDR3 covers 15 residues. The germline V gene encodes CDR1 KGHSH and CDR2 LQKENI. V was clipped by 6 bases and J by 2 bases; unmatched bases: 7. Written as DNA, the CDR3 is TGTGCCAGCTCCGAGGGACAGATCCCCTACAATGAGCAGTTCTTC. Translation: CASSEGQIPYNEQFF.

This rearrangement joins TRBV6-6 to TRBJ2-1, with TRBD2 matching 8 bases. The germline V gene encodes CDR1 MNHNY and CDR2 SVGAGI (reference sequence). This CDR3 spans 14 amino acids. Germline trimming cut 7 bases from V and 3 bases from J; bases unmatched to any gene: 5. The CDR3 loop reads CASTSSGIYNEQFF. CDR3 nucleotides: TGTGCCAGCACGAGTAGCGGGATCTACAATGAGCAGTTCTTC.

DNA of the CDR3: TGTGCCAGCAGGACCGGGACAGATCGCGAGCAGTACTTC. As protein: CASRTGTDREQYF. The chain links TRBV6-6 to TRBJ2-7, with 7 bases identical to TRBD1. Trimming at V came to 6 bases and at J to 6 bases, leaving 8 bases not matched to a gene. Germline V gene data show CDR1 as MNHNY and CDR2 as SVGAGI (reference sequence). This CDR3 spans 13 amino acids.

The CDR3 region has the DNA TGTGCCAGTAGTATGGGAGGGGCCGGCGCGAATCAGCCCCAGCATTTT. Its translation: CASSMGGAGANQPQHF. This rearrangement joins TRBV19 to TRBJ1-5; weak D call: TRBD1 (5 bases). V lost 3 bases to trimming and J lost 4 bases, with 16 bases between them. Germline values: CDR1 LNHDA, CDR2 SQIVND (reference sequence). The CDR3 consists of 16 residues. Using reference TRBV19 and TRBJ1-5 for the parts outside the CDR3, the full variable domain is DGGITQSPKYLFRKEGQNVTLSCEQNLNHDAMYWYRQDPGQGLRLIYYSQIVNDFQKGDIAEGYSVSREKKESFPLTVTSAQKNPTAFYLCASSMGGAGANQPQHFGDGTRLSIL.